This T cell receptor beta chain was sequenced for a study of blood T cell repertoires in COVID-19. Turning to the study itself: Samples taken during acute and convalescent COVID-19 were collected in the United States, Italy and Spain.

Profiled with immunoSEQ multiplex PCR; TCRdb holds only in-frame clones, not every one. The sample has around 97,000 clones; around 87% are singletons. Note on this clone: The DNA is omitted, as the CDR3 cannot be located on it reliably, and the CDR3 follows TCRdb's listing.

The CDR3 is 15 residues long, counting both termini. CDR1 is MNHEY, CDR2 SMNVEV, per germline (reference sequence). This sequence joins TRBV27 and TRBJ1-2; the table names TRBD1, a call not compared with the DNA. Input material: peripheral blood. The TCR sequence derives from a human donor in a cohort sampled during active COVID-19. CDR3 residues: CASSFFGQGAYGYTF.